This entry describes one T cell receptor (beta chain). Ten or more counts support this clonotype. Its target antigen remains unknown. Per-base qualities were not stored, and no clone one base away is much larger. In the ophthalmopathy patients, disease was moderately to severely active, with a Clinical Activity Score of 3 or more, a NOSPECS grade of 4 or more, and a duration of less than 3 months. The study excluded patients with uncontrolled infections, other autoimmune diseases, pregnancy or lactation. Diagnoses were established on the basis of clinical symptoms, serum thyroxine and TRAb, thyroid ultrasound, and orbital computed tomography. PBMCs were separated from under 12 ml of fresh peripheral blood using Ficoll-Paque density gradient centrifugation. Total RNA was extracted with Trizol reagent, and quality was checked on an Agilent 2100 Bioanalyzer. This sample is drawn from a study of T cells in Graves' hyperthyroidism and ophthalmopathy (dated by TCRdb to between 2017 and 2020). Describing the broader study: Peripheral blood was collected at initial diagnosis, before any treatment. To identify TCR V-J signatures that set the groups apart, the researchers used a discovery cohort of about a hundred patients, made up of 40 to 45 with Graves' ophthalmopathy and 57 with stable Graves' hyperthyroidism. An independent validation cohort of 18 to 20 hyperthyroidism patients and some 15 patients who later progressed to ophthalmopathy tested prospective prediction of ophthalmopathy. For training and testing, the 100 or so patients in the discovery cohort were randomly divided in a 7:3 ratio. In addition, the study compared T-cell repertoires in thyroid tissue and in blood from several Graves' hyperthyroidism patients. After blood sampling, hyperthyroidism patients were treated with methimazole at a starting dose of 30 mg daily, and ophthalmopathy patients were treated with high-dose intravenous methylprednisolone. The paper reports TCR Vbeta CDR3 sequencing of 135 peripheral blood samples: over 40 ophthalmopathy, approximately 74 hyperthyroidism and some 17 progressor patients.

Amplification of TCR beta CDR3 regions was carried out from RNA transcripts. The first round of RT-PCR for the TCR CDR3 was performed with the HTBI primer set and the Qiagen OneStep RT-PCR kit. A second multiplex PCR round built the libraries, followed by size selection and purification. Paired-end sequencing of the libraries was performed with 100 bp reads on an Illumina HiSeq2000. Turning to the authors' computational methods: SOAPnuke was used to process the raw data, throwing out any read that contained adapters or uncalled bases, had a mean Phred below 15, or lacked an exact constant-primer or identifier match. COPE v1.2.5 was used to merge high-quality paired reads, and clonotypes were defined as unique nucleotide sequences. MiTCR v1.1 was used to align clonotypes to the IMGT TRBV, TRBD and TRBJ reference segments. The analysis included only V-J combinations with a frequency above 0.0001, which together covered around 99% of the repertoires. A TCS score was defined as the ratio between F50 (clonal expansion) and ExV (chaos), using BLOSUM62-based TCRdist between CDR3 peptides within each V-J. Welch's t-statistics and random forest reduced just over 500 V-J features to roughly 13, which were used in a naive Bayes classifier (R e1071). TCRdb reworked the public reads: Q25 trimming with fastp, MiXCR clone assembly, productive beta chains retained. Rows merge per CDR3 protein into single entries with the most common DNA and genes. These V and J calls are TCRdb output, not the study's own analysis. Within this sample are about 640,000 distinct CDR3 sequences, with roughly 15% of them counted one time only. Under 15% of the sample is in the top ten clones.

What the research found in general, with its limitations: A 13 V-J signature model separated ophthalmopathy from stable hyperthyroidism, with over 85% sensitivity and about 81% specificity in cross-validation and 80%/75% in testing. Sample size was not statistically predetermined, and investigators were not blinded to group allocation. In validation, the model predicted progression to ophthalmopathy a median of roughly 6.2 months before onset, with roughly 71% sensitivity and more than 72% specificity. Most expanded thyroid clonotypes (frequency above 0.001) were also found in blood, which suggests that blood repertoires may mirror thyroid immune responses.

The germline V gene (reference sequence) specifies PRHDT as CDR1 and FYEKMQ as CDR2. Ends trimmed: V by 2 bases, J by 6 bases; bases unmatched to a gene: 7. Its CDR3 holds 14 amino acids, cysteine through phenylalanine. The retained sequence is limited to the CDR3, 42 bases, with the frame set at the first base. This receptor was taken from a woman in her forties or fifties with Graves' ophthalmopathy. The chain employs TRBV13 and TRBJ2-7; 7 bases in between match TRBD2. Sequenced sample: blood. The nucleotide sequence reads as follows: TGTGCCAGCAGCTTATCAGGGAGGGTTAGCGAGCAGTACTTC. Its protein is CASSLSGRVSEQYF.